Shown below are 16 T cell receptor beta chains from a single sample sequenced in a study of blood T cell repertoires in COVID-19. Here immunoSEQ multiplex PCR was the method, and the copy in TCRdb shows in-frame clones only, minus some. Among around 34,000 clones listed, more than 75% were seen once. Material for sequencing was peripheral blood. The receptors shown here come from an elderly man with active or convalescent COVID-19.

Only a few counts were recorded for this clone. The rearrangement uses TRBV30 and TRBJ2-7; the match to TRBD2 covers 9 bases. The germline V gene has CDR1 GTSNPN and CDR2 SVGIG (reference sequence). The CDR3 runs 13 residues. V shed 4 bases and J 6 bases; nucleotides not matched to a gene: 7. CDR3 DNA sequence: TGTGCCTGGACCTCTAGCGGGACGGGCGAGCAGTACTTC. It translates to CAWTSSGTGEQYF.

The chain recombines TRBV6-1 with TRBJ2-7, with TRBD2 as a possible D gene (5 bases). Trimming removed 0 bases from V and 4 bases from J, with 10 bases in between. The CDR3 contains 14 residues. From germline, CDR1 is MNHNS and CDR2 SASEGT. The CDR3 protein is CASSEAGAEYEQYF. CDR3 DNA sequence: TGTGCCAGCAGTGAAGCGGGAGCTGAGTACGAGCAGTACTTC.

The rearrangement uses TRBV30 and TRBJ1-3, with D hard to call. Per the germline V gene, CDR1 is GTSNPN and CDR2 is SVGIG (reference sequence). This CDR3 has 15 residues. The V gene lost 2 bases and the J gene lost 2 bases, with 13 bases spanning the gap. CDR3 region: CAWSRIGSTGNTIYF. CDR3 DNA: TGTGCCTGGAGTCGGATAGGGAGCACTGGAAACACCATATATTTT.

The sample holds one count of this clone. The CDR3 is CASSDRASSYNEQFF. CDR3 bases: TGTGCCAGTAGTGACAGGGCCAGCTCCTACAATGAGCAGTTCTTC. The J gene is TRBJ2-1, the V gene TRBV19, with TRBD1 matching 7 bases. There are 15 residues in the CDR3. V lost 5 bases, J lost 0 bases, and 4 bases stayed unmatched. Germline CDR1 and CDR2: LNHDA and SQIVND (reference sequence).

CDR3 coding DNA: TGTGCCAGCAGCCCCAGCGCGTTTAGACCCTCCGAGCAGTACTTC. Its translation is CASSPSAFRPSEQYF. The chain employs TRBV7-3 and TRBJ2-7; D is undetermined. Germline V gene data show CDR1 as SGHTA and CDR2 as FQGTGA. The CDR3 runs to 15 residues. With 5 bases removed from V and 6 bases from J, the gap between germline ends came to 20 bases.

V is TRBV27 and J is TRBJ1-1; D is ambiguous. This CDR3 is built from 15 residues. V gave up 3 bases and J gave up 1 base, with 12 bases separating them. Germline V gene lookup returns CDR1 MNHEY and CDR2 SMNVEV (reference sequence). In DNA, the CDR3 is TGTGCCAGCAGTTTTTCTACAGCCGGGAACACTGAAGCTTTCTTT. It is translated as CASSFSTAGNTEAFF.

Only one count was recorded for this clone. Its ends do not fully match the called genes, so a read error is possible. The V gene is TRBV11-2, the J gene TRBJ2-7; D is possibly TRBD1 (7 bases). The CDR3 sequence is 13 residues long. Germline values: CDR1 SGHAT, CDR2 FQNNGV. CDR3 sequence reads: CASSPRQGLGENF. CDR3 nucleotide sequence: TGTGCCAGCAGCCCGCGACAGGGACTCGGGGAGAACTTC.

The chain joins TRBV5-1 to TRBJ2-7; a possible D gene is TRBD1 (5 bases). CDR1 is SGHRS, CDR2 YFSETQ, per germline. The CDR3 covers 15 residues. The V end lost 0 bases, the J end lost 0 bases, and 10 bases lay between the germline ends. The CDR3, as DNA: TGCGCCAGCAGCTTGGCCGCAGGGATCTCCTACGAGCAGTACTTC. Translation gives CASSLAAGISYEQYF.

The V call is TRBV9, the J call TRBJ1-6; D gene ambiguous. The V and J ends lost 7 bases and 9 bases respectively, with 17 bases between them. Germline V gene data show CDR1 as SGDLS and CDR2 as YYNGEE. The CDR3 has 14 amino acids. In nucleotides, the CDR3 is TGTGCCAGCTCGGTGTCGGGAGGTGGTTCACCCCTCCACTTT. It encodes CASSVSGGGSPLHF.

The V gene is TRBV6-5, the J gene TRBJ1-3; no clear D gene. This CDR3 has 14 residues. V was clipped by 7 bases and J by 1 base, with 11 bases between them. Germline V gives CDR1 MNHEY, CDR2 SVGAGI. The CDR3, as DNA: TGTGCCAGCATCCTAAGTCTTTCTGGAAACACCATATATTTT. Amino acid sequence: CASILSLSGNTIYF.

V usage is TRBV12-3 or TRBV12-4 and J usage is TRBJ1-6; 7 nucleotides match TRBD1. The CDR3 covers 12 residues. Trimming took 7 bases from V and 11 from J; bases not matched to a gene: 5. DNA for the CDR3: TGTGCCAGCACCAGGGGGGAGGCACCCCTCCACTTT. Translation gives CASTRGEAPLHF.

V and J are TRBV4-1 and TRBJ1-3, with 7 nucleotides matching TRBD1. J was trimmed by 1 base and V by 4 bases; bases with no gene match: 1. Germline loops: CDR1 MGHRA, CDR2 YSYEKL. The CDR3 is made up of 14 amino acids. As DNA, the CDR3 is TGCGCCAGCAGCCTGACAGGGTCTGGAAACACCATATATTTT. This translates into CASSLTGSGNTIYF.

By sample fraction, this clone is medium-sized (0.01 to 0.1%). The chain recombines TRBV9 with TRBJ1-2, with D perhaps matching TRBD1 (6 bases). This CDR3 has 17 amino acids. V shed 4 bases and J shed 0 bases, with 19 bases lying between them. Looked up from germline, CDR1 is SGDLS and CDR2 is YYNGEE. This CDR3 is CASSLKTGFSANYGYTF. The CDR3 nucleotides read TGTGCCAGCAGCTTAAAGACAGGTTTCTCCGCTAACTATGGCTACACCTTC.

In DNA form, the CDR3 reads TGTGCCAGCGCAACTAGCGGGAGGGCTGTCGCCGGGGAGCTGTTTTTT. This encodes CASATSGRAVAGELFF. This chain joins TRBV27 and TRBJ2-2, with TRBD2 matching 13 bases. The CDR3 has 16 residues. Per the germline V gene, CDR1 is MNHEY and CDR2 is SMNVEV (reference sequence). The ends lost 8 bases at V and 6 bases at J; junction bases unmatched: 9.

The rearrangement links TRBV11-3 to TRBJ2-1, with D possibly TRBD1 on 6 matching bases. The length of the CDR3 is 16 residues. V lost 0 bases and J lost 8, with 17 bases in between. CDR1 and CDR2 from the germline V gene are SGHNT and YENEEA. DNA for the CDR3: TGTGCCAGCAGCTTAGACGGCAACAGGGTGAAACATGAGCAGTTCTTC. It translates to CASSLDGNRVKHEQFF.

The chain is built from TRBV6-2 or TRBV6-3 and TRBJ1-1, with D possibly being TRBD1 (6 bases). From germline, CDR1 is MNHEY and CDR2 SVGEGT. V dropped 4 bases and J dropped 5 bases, with 17 bases sitting between them. The CDR3 spans 15 residues. This CDR3 is CASSSHLRGGTEAFF. CDR3 nucleotide sequence: TGTGCCAGCAGTTCCCACCTCCGAGGGGGTACTGAAGCTTTCTTT.